These 18 T cell receptor beta chains share one sample of origin, sequenced in a study of T-cell reconstitution after alpha-beta-depleted transplantation in children (dated by TCRdb to 2016 to 2018). The library was produced with PCR. The sequencer listed for this sample is Illumina HiSeq 2500. TCR library preparation used molecular barcoding, with unique molecular identifiers applied to normalize quantification of the TCRbeta repertoire. TCRdb trimmed public reads at Q25 via fastp, called clones via MiXCR and kept in-frame beta chains. When rows share a CDR3 protein, they turn into one entry using the most common DNA and genes. In this sample the table shows almost 500,000 distinct CDR3 sequences, about 12% of which occur a single time. The ten largest clones represent 4.5% to 6% of the sample. The sample consisted of PBMCs from the stem cell graft donor, taken from the stem cell graft. Source of these receptors: a human donor who donated a stem cell graft to a child with combined immunodeficiency.

This clonotype has a handful of counts. The V and J genes are TRBV7-9 and TRBJ2-1, with 8 bases matching TRBD2. The CDR3 has 16 residues. CDR1 SEHNR and CDR2 FQNEAQ come from the germline V gene (reference sequence). V dropped 6 bases and J dropped 9; count of bases not matched to a gene: 16. CDR3 DNA sequence: TGTGCCAGCAGTCTACCTGGGGGAAGCGGGGGTCTTGAGCAGTTCTTC. Its protein product is CASSLPGGSGGLEQFF.

This clonotype was recorded many times. The chain couples TRBV29-1 to TRBJ2-1, with D perhaps TRBD1 or TRBD2 (5 bases each). This CDR3 is 11 amino acids long. V lost 6 bases and J 8 bases, leaving 11 bases between the germline ends. Germline lookup yields CDR1 SQVTM and CDR2 ANQGSEA. The CDR3 sequence is CSVRGFDEQFF. The CDR3 nucleotides are TGCAGCGTGAGGGGATTTGATGAGCAGTTCTTC.

The chain links TRBV29-1 to TRBJ2-5; the D gene is possibly TRBD1 (6 bases). Germline CDR1 and CDR2: SQVTM and ANQGSEA. Trimming shortened V by 6 bases and J by 4 bases, and 18 bases separated the two germline ends. The CDR3 length is 14 residues. DNA of the CDR3: TGCAGCGTCGACTCGGGACACTTTCGAGAGACCCAGTACTTC. It is translated as CSVDSGHFRETQYF.

This clonotype was picked up many times. The chain is built from TRBV12-3 or TRBV12-4 and TRBJ2-7; D is perhaps TRBD1 (7 bases). CDR3 length equals 14 residues. The V and J ends lost 3 bases and 4 bases respectively, with 13 bases between them. CDR3 loop: CASSFGQGGYEQYF. The DNA of the CDR3 is TGTGCCAGCAGTTTCGGGCAGGGGGGTTACGAGCAGTACTTC.

This rearrangement joins TRBV5-1 to TRBJ2-7, with no clear D. Per the germline V gene, CDR1 is SGHRS and CDR2 is YFSETQ. V dropped 1 base and J dropped 6 bases, with 17 bases sitting between them. CDR3 length: 15 amino acids. The CDR3 protein is CASSLWQKVDGEQYF. CDR3 nucleotides: TGCGCCAGCAGCTTGTGGCAGAAAGTGGACGGCGAGCAGTACTTC.

This clonotype was seen ten or more times. The CDR3 DNA reads as TGTGCCACCAGTGATCGGACAGCTTCCTACGAGCAGTACTTC. Protein sequence: CATSDRTASYEQYF. The rearrangement links TRBV24-1 to TRBJ2-7; perhaps TRBD1 as D (6 bases). This CDR3 comprises 14 residues. Trimming took 3 bases from V and 1 from J, leaving 9 bases between them. The germline V gene encodes CDR1 KGHDR and CDR2 SFDVKD.

This clonotype was recorded a few times. The V call is TRBV20-1, the J call TRBJ2-3; TRBD2 matches 8 bases. The J segment lost 0 bases and the V segment lost 7 bases, leaving 6 bases of the junction unmatched. The CDR3 has 14 residues. From germline, CDR1 is DFQATT and CDR2 SNEGSKA (reference sequence). In DNA, the CDR3 is TGCAGTGGCTCAAGCGGGGGTAGCACAGATACGCAGTATTTT. Protein product: CSGSSGGSTDTQYF.

V usage is TRBV4-1 and J usage is TRBJ2-7; D not resolved. Germline V gives CDR1 MGHRA, CDR2 YSYEKL. The CDR3 is 15 residues long. V was pared by 0 bases and J by 2 bases, with 11 bases between. The CDR3 DNA reads as TGCGCCAGCAGCCAAGACGACTTTGACGCCTACGAGCAGTACTTC. Amino acids: CASSQDDFDAYEQYF.

The DNA for the CDR3 is TGCGCCAGCAGCCACGGAGGTTATCTGAGCTCCTACAATGAGCAGTTCTTC. Protein: CASSHGGYLSSYNEQFF. The chain is built from TRBV5-1 and TRBJ2-1; maybe TRBD2 (5 bases). Trimming stripped 4 bases from V and 0 bases from J, with 17 bases between. Germline V CDR1 and CDR2: SGHRS, YFSETQ. The CDR3 has 17 residues.

The V call is TRBV4-1, the J call TRBJ2-2; no definite D call. The germline V and J ends were trimmed by 1 base and 1 base, with 10 bases remaining between them. Germline CDR1 and CDR2: MGHRA and YSYEKL. This CDR3 region has 16 residues. This chain's CDR3 is CASSQGGEVNTGELFF. The CDR3 bases are TGCGCCAGCAGCCAAGGGGGTGAGGTGAACACCGGGGAGCTGTTTTTT.

This clonotype turned up a few times. The genes are TRBV5-1 and TRBJ2-7, with 7 bases identical to TRBD1. The CDR3 length is 14 residues. Losses at the gene ends were 4 bases for V and 5 bases for J; bases not matched to a gene: 9. CDR1 and CDR2 (germline): SGHRS, YFSETQ. CDR3 protein: CASSIRQGSNEQYF. The CDR3 region has the DNA TGCGCCAGCAGCATACGACAGGGTAGCAACGAGCAGTACTTC. Full variable domain (rest looked up from reference TRBV5-1 and TRBJ2-7): KAGVTQTPRYLIKTRGQQVTLSCSPISGHRSVSWYQQTPGQGLQFLFEYFSETQRNKGNFPGRFSGRQFSNSRSEMNVSTLELGDSALYLCASSIRQGSNEQYFGPGTRLTVT.

The table lists this clonotype with many counts. The genes are TRBV12-3 or TRBV12-4 and TRBJ2-1, with 10 bases fitting TRBD1. The CDR3 runs 13 residues. The V segment lost 8 bases and the J segment 2 bases; nucleotides outside the gene matches: 0. The CDR3 DNA reads TGTGCCAGCGGACAGGGGGCCTACAATGAGCAGTTCTTC. It is translated as CASGQGAYNEQFF.

The rearrangement links TRBV28 to TRBJ2-7; unclear D gene. The CDR3 is 11 residues long. V lost 4 bases and J lost 6, with 7 bases in between. Germline V CDR1 and CDR2: MDHEN, SYDVKM. CDR3: CASSSLSEQYF. The CDR3 DNA follows: TGTGCCAGCAGTTCCCTGTCCGAGCAGTACTTC.

This clonotype was seen a handful of times. The chain combines TRBV20-1 with TRBJ2-7; 7 nucleotides line up with TRBD1. This CDR3 contains 16 residues. With V trimmed by 3 bases and J by 2 bases, 13 bases remained unmatched. Looked up from germline, CDR1 is DFQATT and CDR2 is SNEGSKA (reference sequence). Here the CDR3 DNA reads TGCAGTGCTAGGGGGTCTCGACAGGGTGGGACCTACGAGCAGTACTTC. Its protein is CSARGSRQGGTYEQYF.

This clonotype was seen repeatedly, ten times or more. This rearrangement joins TRBV7-2 to TRBJ2-1; 7 nucleotides agree with TRBD2. Germline loops: CDR1 SGHTA, CDR2 FQGNSA. This CDR3 spans 15 amino acids. J was trimmed by 4 bases and V by 2 bases; bases with no gene match: 5. CDR3: CASSLSAGVYNEQFF. CDR3 bases: TGTGCCAGCAGCTTATCGGCGGGAGTTTACAATGAGCAGTTCTTC.

The rearrangement uses TRBV20-1 and TRBJ1-6; weak D call: TRBD1 (5 bases). This CDR3 spans 14 amino acids. Germline CDR1 is DFQATT and CDR2 is SNEGSKA (reference sequence). V was shortened by 6 bases and J by 1 base, with 10 bases between the two germline ends. The CDR3 here is CSAFQGSYNSPLHF. In DNA form, the CDR3 reads TGCAGTGCATTCCAGGGTTCCTATAATTCACCCCTCCACTTT.

This clonotype was observed a few times. J is TRBJ1-1 and V is TRBV5-1, with D maybe TRBD1 (6 bases). CDR1 and CDR2 (germline): SGHRS, YFSETQ. V was cut by 6 bases and J by 3 bases, with 15 bases left in between. The CDR3 is 14 amino acids. The CDR3 sequence is CASKSGGLHTEAFF. For the CDR3, the DNA is TGCGCCAGCAAGAGCGGGGGGCTACACACTGAAGCTTTCTTT.

The V gene is TRBV7-9, the J gene TRBJ2-7; D gene ambiguous. V was trimmed by 4 bases and J by 2 bases, leaving 9 bases between them. The CDR3 covers 13 residues. Germline V gene sequence: CDR1 SEHNR, CDR2 FQNEAQ (reference sequence). The CDR3: CASSSPGAYEQYF. CDR3 coding DNA: TGTGCCAGCAGCTCCCCTGGGGCCTACGAGCAGTACTTC.